Presented here are 10 T cell receptor beta chains from one specimen sequenced in a study of blood T cell repertoires in COVID-19. Assay: immunoSEQ multiplex PCR; the TCRdb copy retains only in-frame clones and omits some. This sample has about 180,000 clones, with around 82% found just once. The specimen sequenced was peripheral blood. These receptors originate from a man aged 18 to 35 with active or convalescent COVID-19.

The rearrangement uses TRBV14 and TRBJ1-2; TRBD1 matches at 10 bases. With 4 bases clipped from V and 5 bases from J, the junction kept 4 bases outside the gene matches. CDR3 length equals 14 residues. The germline V gene encodes CDR1 SGHDN and CDR2 FVKESK. The CDR3 protein is CASSRDRGPYGYTF. CDR3 bases: TGTGCCAGCAGCCGGGACAGGGGTCCTTATGGCTACACCTTC.

A single count supports this clone. This sequence joins TRBV12-3 or TRBV12-4 and TRBJ2-1; D not certain. CDR3 length: 11 residues. V lost 4 bases, J lost 10 bases, and 8 bases lay in between. The CDR3 sequence: CASSSLEEQFF. CDR3 nucleotide sequence: TGTGCCAGCAGTTCTCTTGAGGAGCAGTTCTTC.

This clone was counted once. This chain uses TRBV12-5 with TRBJ2-7; 9 nucleotides align to TRBD2. The CDR3 covers 20 residues. The V gene end was trimmed by 8 bases and the J gene end by 5 bases; junction bases not matched to a gene: 28. CDR1 is LGHNT, CDR2 FRNRAP, per germline. The DNA of the CDR3 is TGTGCTAGTCCGGTCCCCTCTCGGGACATCTCCGGGACTAGCAAAAACGAGCAGTACTTC. Its translation is CASPVPSRDISGTSKNEQYF.

This clone was seen just once. The rearrangement joins TRBV3-1 (or the pseudogene TRBV3-2) to TRBJ1-6, with TRBD1 identical over 8 bases. Germline assignment: CDR1 LGHDT and CDR2 YNNKEL (reference sequence). The junction had 4 bases not matched to a gene; V was cut back by 1 base and J by 8 bases. This CDR3 is built from 15 residues. The CDR3 sequence: CASSQGTGTDSPLHF. Here the CDR3 DNA reads TGTGCCAGCAGCCAAGGGACAGGGACCGATTCACCCCTCCACTTT.

The V call is TRBV3-1 (or the pseudogene TRBV3-2), the J call TRBJ1-3, with TRBD1 matching 7 bases. This CDR3 is built from 18 residues. The germline CDR1 and CDR2 sequences are LGHDT and YNNKEL (reference sequence). V dropped 6 bases and J dropped 0; count of bases not matched to a gene: 14. CDR3 nucleotide sequence: TGTGCCAGCAGTTGGGGGACAGAAGTAACATTCTCTGGAAACACCATATATTTT. This sequence encodes CASSWGTEVTFSGNTIYF.

The chain carries TRBV19 and TRBJ1-5, with 10 positions matching TRBD1. Germline CDR1 LNHDA, CDR2 SQIVND (reference sequence). The length of the CDR3 is 15 residues. Germline trimming cut 5 bases from V and 6 bases from J; bases unmatched to any gene: 7. The CDR3 DNA follows: TGTGCCAGTAGTGAGACAGGGGGCGTAGGTCAGCCCCAGCATTTT. It codes for CASSETGGVGQPQHF.

CDR3 amino acids: CASSRQGNGANVLTF. The CDR3 DNA reads as TGTGCCAGCAGTAGACAGGGCAACGGGGCCAACGTCCTGACTTTC. The V and J genes are TRBV2 and TRBJ2-6; 7 nucleotides match TRBD1. With V trimmed by 5 bases and J by 4 bases, 5 bases remained unmatched. Looked up from germline, CDR1 is SNHLY and CDR2 is FYNNEI. This CDR3 comprises 15 residues. The whole variable domain, filled in from reference TRBV2 and TRBJ2-6, reads EPEVTQTPSHQVTQMGQEVILRCVPISNHLYFYWYRQILGQKVEFLVSFYNNEISEKSEIFDDQFSVERPDGSNFTLKIRSTKLEDSAMYFCASSRQGNGANVLTFGAGSRLTVL.

The rearrangement links TRBV5-1 to TRBJ1-1; D may be TRBD1 (5 bases). The V end lost 2 bases, the J end lost 1 base, and 6 bases lay between the germline ends. Germline V gene lookup returns CDR1 SGHRS and CDR2 YFSETQ. This CDR3 comprises 13 residues. The DNA for the CDR3 is TGCGCCAGCAGCTTTAGGGGGAACACTGAAGCTTTCTTT. Amino acids: CASSFRGNTEAFF.

This chain joins TRBV6-6 and TRBJ2-5; TRBD2 aligns across 8 bases. CDR3 length: 16 residues. Per germline, CDR1 MNHNY and CDR2 SVGAGI (reference sequence). V lost 6 bases and J lost 5; bases outside the gene matches: 14. The CDR3 protein is CASSPSLASGHETQYF. As DNA, the CDR3 is TGTGCCAGCAGCCCCTCTTTGGCTAGCGGGCACGAGACCCAGTACTTC.

The chain is built from TRBV5-3 and TRBJ1-5, with D perhaps matching TRBD1 (6 bases). TRBV5-3 is noted as an ORF with a role that remains uncertain. The CDR3 has 15 residues. Trimming took 7 bases from V and 6 from J, leaving 20 bases between them. CDR3 loop: CARRPPPGAGQPQHF. CDR3 coding DNA: TGTGCCAGACGCCCCCCCCCAGGGGCAGGTCAGCCCCAGCATTTT.